One sample yielded the 12 T cell receptor beta chains listed below, sequenced in a study of blood T cell repertoires in COVID-19. The table came from immunoSEQ multiplex PCR; TCRdb's copy has only in-frame clones and leaves some out. Among approximately 340,000 clones listed, roughly 90% were seen once. The sample consisted of PBMCs or T cells enriched from blood (not recorded which). The source of these receptors is a middle-aged woman who had been exposed to COVID-19.

This chain uses TRBV4-3 with TRBJ1-1; possible D gene TRBD1, 6 bases. Germline V gene data show CDR1 as LGHNA and CDR2 as YSLEER. The length of the CDR3 is 14 residues. The germline V and J ends were trimmed by 4 bases and 6 bases, with 15 bases remaining between them. This CDR3 reads CASSPRGEGAEAFF. The DNA of the CDR3 is TGCGCCAGCAGCCCTCGAGGGGAGGGGGCTGAAGCTTTCTTT.

The chain links TRBV27 to TRBJ2-7; tentative D call: TRBD1 (5 bases). Trimming took off 2 bases at V and 4 bases at J, with 15 bases between the two ends. Germline CDR1 is MNHEY and CDR2 is SMNVEV (reference sequence). The CDR3 contains 15 residues. CDR3 sequence: CASSLGALPTYEQYF. The CDR3, as DNA: TGTGCCAGCAGTTTAGGGGCGTTACCGACTTACGAGCAGTACTTC.

The rearrangement joins TRBV7-2 to TRBJ2-1; 10 nucleotides match TRBD2. The CDR3 extends over 17 amino acids. Germline values: CDR1 SGHTA, CDR2 FQGNSA. The V segment lost 2 bases and the J segment 6 bases; nucleotides outside the gene matches: 10. The DNA of the CDR3 is TGTGCCAGCAGCTTAATGCCTAGCGGGAGCCCCTTCAATGAGCAGTTCTTC. Translating gives CASSLMPSGSPFNEQFF.

The genes are TRBV3-1 (or the pseudogene TRBV3-2) and TRBJ2-1, with D possibly TRBD2 on 6 matching bases. Germline lookup yields CDR1 LGHDT and CDR2 YNNKEL (reference sequence). The CDR3 length is 15 residues. V gave up 2 bases and J gave up 7 bases, with 15 bases separating them. The CDR3 protein is CASSQRLDARNEQFF. CDR3 nucleotide sequence: TGTGCCAGCAGCCAACGACTAGACGCCAGGAATGAGCAGTTCTTC.

This chain uses TRBV2 with TRBJ2-1, with no clear D. Germline V gene lookup returns CDR1 SNHLY and CDR2 FYNNEI. The CDR3 length is 16 residues. Between the trimmed V and J ends, which lost 1 base and 0 bases, there was a span of 10 bases. In DNA, the CDR3 is TGTGCCAGCAGTGAAGACGGTATTAGCTCCTACAATGAGCAGTTCTTC. Its protein product is CASSEDGISSYNEQFF.

The chain is built from TRBV4-3 and TRBJ1-5; TRBD1 agrees at 8 bases. The V gene end was trimmed by 8 bases and the J gene end by 7 bases; junction bases not matched to a gene: 7. The V gene's germline CDR1 is LGHNA and CDR2 YSLEER. The CDR3 contains 13 residues. The CDR3 reads CASARTGGQPQHF. The DNA of the CDR3 is TGCGCCAGCGCGAGAACAGGGGGGCAGCCCCAGCATTTT.

J is TRBJ2-7 and V is TRBV5-1, with 8 bases lining up with TRBD1. Germline lookup yields CDR1 SGHRS and CDR2 YFSETQ. V lost 3 bases and J lost 8; bases outside the gene matches: 7. The CDR3 is made up of 13 amino acids. Written as DNA, the CDR3 is TGCGCCAGCAGCTCACTGGACAGGGTGCAGCAGTACTTC. It translates to CASSSLDRVQQYF.

The genes are TRBV24-1 and TRBJ2-2, with TRBD2 matching 7 bases. After removal of 0 bases from V and 6 bases from J, the junction contained 6 bases not matched to a gene. Germline V gives CDR1 KGHDR, CDR2 SFDVKD. The CDR3 runs 16 residues. CDR3 region: CATSDLQLAAAGELFF. CDR3 bases: TGTGCCACCAGTGATTTGCAGCTAGCGGCCGCCGGGGAGCTGTTTTTT.

V and J are TRBV27 and TRBJ1-2, with D perhaps matching TRBD1 (5 bases). The CDR3 contains 14 residues. Trimming took 6 bases from V and 4 from J, leaving 15 bases between them. The germline V gene encodes CDR1 MNHEY and CDR2 SMNVEV (reference sequence). The CDR3 loop reads CASSPGGRGYGYTF. CDR3 coding DNA: TGTGCCAGCAGCCCCGGGGGAAGGGGCTATGGCTACACCTTC.

The V gene is TRBV14, the J gene TRBJ2-7; D might be TRBD2 (6 bases). The CDR3 sequence is 15 residues long. Germline V CDR1 and CDR2: SGHDN, FVKESK. The V gene lost 1 base and the J gene lost 4 bases, with 14 bases spanning the gap. CDR3 region: CASSQGEGGFYEQYF. Written as DNA, the CDR3 is TGTGCCAGCAGCCAAGGGGAAGGAGGGTTTTACGAGCAGTACTTC.

V is TRBV27 and J is TRBJ2-4, with 8 nucleotides matching TRBD2. CDR3 length: 21 amino acids. Germline CDR1 MNHEY, CDR2 SMNVEV (reference sequence). The V and J ends lost 3 bases and 0 bases, in that order; junction bases with no gene match: 19. The CDR3 here is CASSFSPPGREDYLAKNIQYF. CDR3 DNA sequence: TGTGCCAGCAGTTTTTCCCCTCCAGGGCGGGAGGACTATTTAGCCAAAAACATTCAGTACTTC.

The CDR3 DNA reads as TGTGCCATCCGGGGCACAGATACGCAGTATTTT. Amino acids: CAIRGTDTQYF. The V and J genes are TRBV10-3 and TRBJ2-3; D uncertain. CDR3 length: 11 amino acids. V lost 8 bases, J lost 1 base, and 4 bases lay in between. Germline V gene data show CDR1 as ENHRY and CDR2 as SYGVKD.